The 28 T cell receptor beta chains below come from one sample, sequenced in a study of technical replicates of blood from four donors. Sequencing used immunoSEQ multiplex PCR; TCRdb keeps in-frame clones, though not all of them. Counted here are nearly 80,000 clones, approximately 96% occurring once; the ten biggest clones make up roughly 0.34%. Sample: T cells isolated from PBMCs. These receptors originate from a human donor in good health.

The chain joins TRBV27 to TRBJ2-7; 7 positions match TRBD1. This CDR3 is 15 amino acids long. Germline V gene lookup returns CDR1 MNHEY and CDR2 SMNVEV (reference sequence). V gave up 4 bases and J gave up 3 bases; unmatched junction bases: 9. CDR3 residues: CASSWRQGFYYEQYF. CDR3 DNA: TGTGCCAGCAGTTGGAGACAGGGATTCTACTACGAGCAGTACTTC.

The rearrangement links TRBV6-6 to TRBJ2-6; D gene unclear. The germline V gene encodes CDR1 MNHNY and CDR2 SVGAGI (reference sequence). The CDR3 runs 16 residues. Trimming removed 5 bases at V and 0 bases at J, with 11 bases between. CDR3: CASSLSPGSGANVLTF. The DNA of the CDR3 is TGTGCCAGCAGTCTATCTCCCGGCTCTGGGGCCAACGTCCTGACTTTC.

The rearrangement uses TRBV13 and TRBJ1-2, with D perhaps TRBD1 (6 bases). The CDR3 covers 17 residues. V lost 4 bases to trimming and J lost 7 bases, with 25 bases between them. Germline V gene data show CDR1 as PRHDT and CDR2 as FYEKMQ (reference sequence). CDR3 DNA sequence: TGTGCCAGCAGCTCCGACCGGGACATGACTTTAGCGGGTGGCTACACCTTC. Protein sequence: CASSSDRDMTLAGGYTF.

The chain carries TRBV5-1 and TRBJ1-4; 7 nucleotides agree with TRBD1. The CDR3 runs 16 residues. The ends lost 3 bases at V and 7 bases at J; junction bases unmatched: 12. Germline loops: CDR1 SGHRS, CDR2 YFSETQ. The CDR3 loop is CASSYNRQGPGEKLFF. CDR3 bases: TGCGCCAGCAGCTATAACAGACAGGGTCCGGGTGAAAAACTGTTTTTT. Combining the CDR3 with reference TRBV5-1 and TRBJ1-4 gives the whole variable domain KAGVTQTPRYLIKTRGQQVTLSCSPISGHRSVSWYQQTPGQGLQFLFEYFSETQRNKGNFPGRFSGRQFSNSRSEMNVSTLELGDSALYLCASSYNRQGPGEKLFFGSGTQLSVL.

The chain employs TRBV10-3 and TRBJ2-3; the D is unclear. Germline V gene data show CDR1 as ENHRY and CDR2 as SYGVKD. Trimming cost V 3 bases and J 6 bases, with 10 bases left between them. The CDR3 has 13 residues. The DNA for the CDR3 is TGTGCCATCAGTGAAGAGGTCCCGGATACGCAGTATTTT. This encodes CAISEEVPDTQYF.

The V gene is TRBV9, the J gene TRBJ2-3; maybe TRBD2 (6 bases). Trimming took off 3 bases at V and 2 bases at J, with 13 bases between the two ends. The CDR3 has 15 amino acids. Germline V lookup: CDR1 SGDLS, CDR2 YYNGEE. The CDR3 is CASSARGTVTDTQYF. The CDR3 DNA sequence: TGTGCCAGCAGCGCCCGGGGGACCGTCACAGATACGCAGTATTTT. The variable domain in full, completed from reference TRBV9 and TRBJ2-3, reads DSGVTQTPKHLITATGQRVTLRCSPRSGDLSVYWYQQSLDQGLQFLIQYYNGEERAKGNILERFSAQQFPDLHSELNLSSLELGDSALYFCASSARGTVTDTQYFGPGTRLTVL.

This sequence joins TRBV7-7 and TRBJ2-5; possible D gene TRBD2, 5 bases. V shed 0 bases and J shed 7 bases, with 9 bases lying between them. Germline-derived CDR1 and CDR2 are SSHAT and FNYEAQ (reference sequence). The length of the CDR3 is 13 residues. The CDR3 is CASSLAGAGTQYF. DNA of the CDR3: TGTGCCAGCAGCTTAGCGGGAGCAGGGACCCAGTACTTC.

CDR3 amino acids: CASSQEIGLAGPNSGANVLTF. CDR3 DNA: TGCGCCAGCAGCCAAGAGATAGGACTAGCGGGACCTAACTCGGGGGCCAACGTCCTGACTTTC. The V and J genes are TRBV4-1 and TRBJ2-6; 12 bases line up with TRBD2. V was pared by 0 bases and J by 4 bases, with 13 bases of the junction left unmatched. CDR3 length: 21 residues. Germline V lookup: CDR1 MGHRA, CDR2 YSYEKL.

The chain joins TRBV19 to TRBJ2-2; TRBD1 matches at 7 bases. The CDR3 sequence is 16 residues long. Germline CDR1 and CDR2: LNHDA and SQIVND (reference sequence). Germline trimming cut 1 base from V and 4 bases from J; bases unmatched to any gene: 6. The CDR3 DNA follows: TGTGCCAGTAGTATAGGGGGGACAGCCTTCACCGGGGAGCTGTTTTTT. Translated, it gives CASSIGGTAFTGELFF.

V usage is TRBV10-2 and J usage is TRBJ2-7; D unclear. CDR3 length equals 15 residues. V shed 2 bases and J shed 4 bases, with 15 bases lying between them. The V gene's germline CDR1 is WSHSY and CDR2 SAAADI. The CDR3 loop is CASSEIAETDYEQYF. DNA for the CDR3: TGCGCCAGCAGTGAGATTGCGGAAACGGATTACGAGCAGTACTTC.

In DNA, the CDR3 is TGTGCCAGCGGTCCAAGAGGGCGGAGTAACACCGGGGAGCTGTTTTTT. It codes for CASGPRGRSNTGELFF. The rearrangement uses TRBV7-9 and TRBJ2-2, with D perhaps TRBD2 (5 bases). V dropped 8 bases and J dropped 2 bases, with 18 bases sitting between them. The CDR3 length is 16 residues. Germline V gene sequence: CDR1 SEHNR, CDR2 FQNEAQ (reference sequence).

This chain connects TRBV4-1 to TRBJ2-7, with D possibly TRBD2 on 6 matching bases. Germline values: CDR1 MGHRA, CDR2 YSYEKL. V gave up 4 bases and J gave up 6 bases, with 13 bases separating them. This CDR3 has 13 amino acids. The chain's CDR3 is CASSPTGLREQYF. Here the CDR3 DNA reads TGCGCCAGCAGCCCGACGGGACTCCGCGAGCAGTACTTC.

The chain employs TRBV7-2 and TRBJ2-2; 8 bases are a match to TRBD1. CDR1 and CDR2 (germline): SGHTA, FQGNSA. The CDR3 has 15 amino acids. J was trimmed by 5 bases and V by 4 bases; bases with no gene match: 6. Written as DNA, the CDR3 is TGTGCCAGCAGCTGGAGGACAGGGCTTACCGGGGAGCTGTTTTTT. It yields the protein CASSWRTGLTGELFF.

The chain couples TRBV30 to TRBJ2-7, with 10 nucleotides matching TRBD2. The germline V gene encodes CDR1 GTSNPN and CDR2 SVGIG (reference sequence). The length of the CDR3 is 14 residues. Losses at the gene ends were 4 bases for V and 2 bases for J; bases not matched to a gene: 5. The CDR3, as DNA: TGTGCCTGGAAATGGACTAGCGGAGCCTACGAGCAGTACTTC. Protein sequence: CAWKWTSGAYEQYF.

This clone was recorded a few times. The chain combines TRBV29-1 with TRBJ2-1, with D possibly being TRBD1 (6 bases). The CDR3 consists of 12 residues. The germline V and J ends were trimmed by 7 bases and 3 bases, with 10 bases remaining between them. Germline V gene sequence: CDR1 SQVTM, CDR2 ANQGSEA. CDR3: CSAKTGYNEQFF. The DNA of the CDR3 is TGCAGCGCTAAGACAGGCTACAATGAGCAGTTCTTC.

The V and J genes are TRBV7-9 and TRBJ1-2, with TRBD1 matching 8 bases. The length of the CDR3 is 13 residues. Germline V gives CDR1 SEHNR, CDR2 FQNEAQ (reference sequence). Germline trimming cut 10 bases from V and 3 bases from J; bases unmatched to any gene: 7. DNA for the CDR3: TGTGCCATTGACAGGGGAGAGGACTATGGCTACACCTTC. Its protein is CAIDRGEDYGYTF.

V usage is TRBV5-8 and J usage is TRBJ1-5; 7 nucleotides match TRBD1. CDR1 and CDR2 from the germline V gene are SGHTS and YDEGEE. The V and J ends lost 1 base and 4 bases, in that order; junction bases with no gene match: 14. The CDR3 spans 18 residues. The CDR3 nucleotides read TGTGCCAGCAGCTTGTTTGAAGGGGGCGGAGTACCAAATCAGCCCCAGCATTTT. Protein sequence: CASSLFEGGGVPNQPQHF.

In its sample, this clone was seen a few times. The chain employs TRBV27 and TRBJ2-7; 9 bases align to TRBD2. The CDR3 length is 14 residues. Germline-derived CDR1 and CDR2 are MNHEY and SMNVEV (reference sequence). V lost 5 bases to trimming and J lost 4 bases; unmatched junction nucleotides: 6. CDR3 region: CASSPGLAPYEQYF. Written as DNA, the CDR3 is TGTGCCAGCAGTCCTGGACTAGCGCCTTACGAGCAGTACTTC.

The rearrangement uses TRBV5-1 and TRBJ1-2; perhaps TRBD1 as D (5 bases). The CDR3 spans 14 residues. From germline, CDR1 is SGHRS and CDR2 YFSETQ. V was clipped by 4 bases and J by 7 bases, with 17 bases between them. CDR3 protein: CASSPQMGGTGYTF. DNA for the CDR3: TGCGCCAGCAGCCCCCAAATGGGGGGAACTGGCTACACCTTC.

The gene calls are TRBV7-9 and TRBJ2-7, with 9 nucleotides matching TRBD2. Trimming cost V 5 bases and J 3 bases; bases outside gene matches: 5. The germline CDR1 and CDR2 sequences are SEHNR and FQNEAQ (reference sequence). The CDR3 sequence is 14 residues long. The CDR3 nucleotides are TGTGCCAGCAGCCCTGCGGGAGGGGGCTACGAGCAGTACTTC. Translation gives CASSPAGGGYEQYF.

The chain uses TRBV4-1 and TRBJ2-1; D perhaps matches TRBD2 (6 bases). The ends were cut back, 1 base at V and 11 bases at J, with 15 bases in the middle. This CDR3 comprises 14 residues. The V gene's germline CDR1 is MGHRA and CDR2 YSYEKL. This chain's CDR3 is CASSQVRGRIQQFF. DNA for the CDR3: TGCGCCAGCAGCCAAGTACGGGGGAGGATCCAGCAGTTCTTC.

The V and J genes are TRBV7-8 and TRBJ2-7, with TRBD1 matching over 8 bases. Germline V gene lookup returns CDR1 SGHVS and CDR2 FQNEAQ. V dropped 5 bases and J dropped 0; count of bases not matched to a gene: 6. There are 15 residues in the CDR3. The CDR3 reads CASSPPGTGSYEQYF. In DNA form, the CDR3 reads TGTGCCAGCAGCCCCCCCGGGACAGGCTCCTACGAGCAGTACTTC.

The chain uses TRBV9 and TRBJ1-1, with D possibly matching TRBD1 (6 bases). The CDR3 length is 16 residues. The ends were cut back, 5 bases at V and 4 bases at J, with 21 bases in the middle. CDR1 and CDR2 from the germline V gene are SGDLS and YYNGEE. The CDR3 DNA reads as TGTGCCAGCAGTGGTGGGATAGACAGGCCCCTCACTGAAGCTTTCTTT. Protein: CASSGGIDRPLTEAFF.

The chain joins TRBV5-4 to TRBJ1-5; 9 nucleotides agree with TRBD1. J was trimmed by 4 bases and V by 4 bases; bases with no gene match: 9. Per the germline V gene, CDR1 is SGHNT and CDR2 is YYREEE (reference sequence). The CDR3 consists of 16 residues. The CDR3 nucleotides read TGTGCCAGCAGCATCGGACAGGGGCCTAGTAATCAGCCCCAGCATTTT. This encodes CASSIGQGPSNQPQHF.

The rearrangement joins TRBV2 to TRBJ2-3; a possible D gene is TRBD2 (6 bases). Germline-derived CDR1 and CDR2 are SNHLY and FYNNEI. The V gene lost 8 bases and the J gene lost 4 bases, with 16 bases spanning the gap. The CDR3 runs 14 residues. In nucleotides, the CDR3 is TGTGCCAGCGGACTGGCGGGAAACGCAGATACGCAGTATTTT. The encoded protein is CASGLAGNADTQYF. Together with reference TRBV2 and TRBJ2-3, the CDR3 gives the full variable domain: EPEVTQTPSHQVTQMGQEVILRCVPISNHLYFYWYRQILGQKVEFLVSFYNNEISEKSEIFDDQFSVERPDGSNFTLKIRSTKLEDSAMYFCASGLAGNADTQYFGPGTRLTVL.

The CDR3 protein is CASSSGYEQYF. CDR3 bases: TGCGCCAGCAGCTCGGGCTACGAGCAGTACTTC. The chain combines TRBV5-1 with TRBJ2-7, with no clear D. CDR1 and CDR2 from the germline V gene are SGHRS and YFSETQ. CDR3 length equals 11 residues. Trimming stripped 3 bases from V and 3 bases from J, with 4 bases between.

This chain uses TRBV7-9 with TRBJ1-1, with D unclear. This CDR3 contains 12 residues. From germline, CDR1 is SEHNR and CDR2 FQNEAQ (reference sequence). V gave up 1 base and J gave up 10 bases, with 10 bases separating them. CDR3 protein: CASSLVREGAFF. CDR3 bases: TGTGCCAGCAGCTTAGTCCGGGAAGGAGCTTTCTTT.

This sequence joins TRBV5-4 and TRBJ1-1; 7 bases are shared with TRBD1. The germline gives CDR1 SGHNT, CDR2 YYREEE (reference sequence). The CDR3 totals 15 residues. With V trimmed by 4 bases and J by 6 bases, 12 bases remained unmatched. Written as DNA, the CDR3 is TGTGCCAGCAGCGCGAGTACAGGGGTACGGTCTGAAGCTTTCTTT. Translation gives CASSASTGVRSEAFF.